The rows below give T cell receptor beta chains drawn from one sample of a study of blood T cells in healthy people across ages. TCRdb reprocessed the 5' RACE reads via MiXCR and lists one record per CDR3 protein. Among roughly 790,000 distinct CDR3 sequences listed, 40% to 45% were seen once. The sample taken for sequencing was blood. These receptors were taken from a woman aged 55-70 years in good health. Both conserved end residues are part of each CDR3. A D gene is named only where the DNA matches it firmly. Only some rows state a clone size, as once, few, many or a class for expanded clones.

TRBV6-5	NA	TRBD2	TRBJ2-1	TGTGCCAGCAGTACCCTGACTAGCGGGAGAAGAGATGAGCAGTTCTTC	CASSTLTSGRRDEQFF
TRBV11-2	NA	TRBD2	TRBJ2-1	TGTGCCAGCAGCTTAGTTCACGGGGGGGCCCGGTCTGAGCAGTTCTTC	CASSLVHGGARSEQFF
TRBV4-3	once	NA	TRBJ2-7	TGCGCCAGCAGCCAAGATTATCTCGGGTTGGGCGAGCAGTACTTC	CASSQDYLGLGEQYF
TRBV20-1	NA	NA	TRBJ2-3	TGCAGTGCTTGGACTGCTACCACAGATACGCAGTATTTT	CSAWTATTDTQYF
TRBV28	few	NA	TRBJ2-4	TGTGCCAGCTGCCCTGGGCCCTCTCCAAACATTCAGTACTTC	CASCPGPSPNIQYF
TRBV12-5	once	NA	TRBJ2-1	TGTGCTAGTGGTACGACCCCCAATGAGCAGTTCTTC	CASGTTPNEQFF
TRBV7-9	NA	NA	TRBJ2-1	TGTGCCAGCAGCTTAGCGCCCTCCAGCTCCTACAATGAGCAGTTCTTC	CASSLAPSSSYNEQFF
TRBV4-2	NA	NA	TRBJ2-6	TGTGCCAGCAGGCCTCAGGCCTCTGGGGCCAACGTCCTGACTTTC	CASRPQASGANVLTF
TRBV18	few	NA	TRBJ1-4	TGTGCCAGCTCACCATCATCAACTAATGAAAAACTGTTTTTT	CASSPSSTNEKLFF
TRBV3-1	NA	TRBD2	TRBJ2-1	TGTGCCAGCAGCCGGACTAGCGGGGGATATTACAATGAGCAGTTCTTC	CASSRTSGGYYNEQFF
TRBV4-2	NA	NA	TRBJ2-7	TGTGCCAGCAACCAAGATAACCAGGGGCCTGGATGCGAGCAGTACTTC	CASNQDNQGPGCEQYF
TRBV20-1	NA	TRBD1	TRBJ2-5	TGCAGTGCTAGAGAGAGAGGGACAGGGAGAGAGACCCAGTACTTC	CSARERGTGRETQYF
TRBV21-1	NA	NA	TRBJ2-4	TGTGCCAGCAGCTCCCCTGGGGCCAAAAACATTCAGTACTTC	CASSSPGAKNIQYF
TRBV2	few	TRBD1	TRBJ1-4	TGTGCCAGCATGGGACAGGGAGGAGAAAAACTGTTTTTT	CASMGQGGEKLFF
TRBV24-1	few	TRBD2	TRBJ2-7	TGTGCCACCAGTGATCAGGCTAGCGGGAGCTCCTACGAGCAGTACTTC	CATSDQASGSSYEQYF
TRBV12-3/TRBV12-4	NA	TRBD1	TRBJ1-2	TGTGCCAGCACCGAACAAACCCCGGCAGGGGGCGTCTATGGCTACACCTTC	CASTEQTPAGGVYGYTF
TRBV6-2/TRBV6-3	NA	TRBD1	TRBJ2-2	TGTGCCAGCGGGGACAGGGCTTTCACCGGGGAGCTGTTTTTT	CASGDRAFTGELFF
TRBV5-6	NA	NA	TRBJ1-5	TGTGCCAGCAGCTTTCTACAGGGCGTGGACAATCAGCCCCAGCATTTT	CASSFLQGVDNQPQHF
TRBV2	few	NA	TRBJ2-7	TGTGCCAGCAGTTCGGCCGGGGTCTACGAGCAGTACTTC	CASSSAGVYEQYF
TRBV13	NA	NA	TRBJ1-6	TGTGCCAGCAGCTCAGAATACGCGACCACGAATAATTCACCCCTCCACTTT	CASSSEYATTNNSPLHF
TRBV20-1	NA	NA	TRBJ2-3	TGCAGTGCTAGGGACAGTATCCGGAGCACAGATACGCAGTATTTT	CSARDSIRSTDTQYF
TRBV7-8	many	NA	TRBJ1-2	TGTGCCAGCAGCTTAAACGGTGGGGAGGCCTATGGCTACACCTTC	CASSLNGGEAYGYTF